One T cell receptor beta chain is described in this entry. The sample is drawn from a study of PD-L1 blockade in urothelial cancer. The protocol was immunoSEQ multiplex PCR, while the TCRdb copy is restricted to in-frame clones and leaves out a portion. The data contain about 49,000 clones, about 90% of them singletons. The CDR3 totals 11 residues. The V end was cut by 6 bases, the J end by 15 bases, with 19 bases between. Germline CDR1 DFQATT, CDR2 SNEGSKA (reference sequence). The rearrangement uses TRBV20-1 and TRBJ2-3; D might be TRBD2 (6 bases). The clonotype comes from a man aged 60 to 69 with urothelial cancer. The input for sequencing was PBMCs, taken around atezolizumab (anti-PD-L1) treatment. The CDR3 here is CSALPGTQTYF. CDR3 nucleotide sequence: TGCAGTGCACTCCCCGGGACTCAGACCTATTTT.